A single sample gave rise to the 29 T cell receptor beta chains below, sequenced in a study of T cell responses to AZD1222 COVID-19 vaccine. The table came from immunoSEQ multiplex PCR; TCRdb's copy has only in-frame clones and leaves some out. The sample records about 150,000 clones, about nine tenths being singletons. The sample was peripheral blood, taken on day 0 of AZD1222 vaccination. The receptor source for this set is an adult in good health.

The J gene is TRBJ2-7, the V gene TRBV21-1; the listed D gene, TRBD2, was not tested against the DNA. TRBV21-1 is given as a pseudogene. This CDR3 has 17 residues. This CDR3 reads CASSKVRLAGEPYEQYF. The CDR3 nucleotides read TGTGCCAGCAGCAAAGTCCGACTAGCGGGAGAACCCTACGAGCAGTACTTC.

This rearrangement joins TRBV27 to TRBJ1-1; 10 positions match TRBD1. This CDR3 contains 15 residues. Per the germline V gene, CDR1 is MNHEY and CDR2 is SMNVEV (reference sequence). The junction had 8 bases not matched to a gene; V was cut back by 5 bases and J by 5 bases. CDR3 sequence: CASSVPGQGITEAFF. CDR3 DNA: TGTGCCAGCAGTGTGCCGGGACAGGGGATAACTGAAGCTTTCTTT.

The CDR3 is CASSYRDTRNTEAFF. The DNA for the CDR3 is TGCGCCAGCAGCTACCGGGACACACGAAACACTGAAGCTTTCTTT. This chain connects TRBV4-1 to TRBJ1-1, with D possibly TRBD1 on 6 matching bases. The V end was cut by 5 bases, the J end by 2 bases, with 15 bases between. This CDR3 has 15 amino acids. Germline CDR1 and CDR2: MGHRA and YSYEKL.

The chain carries TRBV5-8 and TRBJ1-5, with D perhaps matching TRBD1 (5 bases). This CDR3 comprises 16 residues. V gave up 5 bases and J gave up 1 base, with 16 bases separating them. Germline CDR1 and CDR2: SGHTS and YDEGEE. DNA for the CDR3: TGTGCCAGCAGTCGTGTGGGGCGGCGGAGCAATCAGCCCCAGCATTTT. It codes for CASSRVGRRSNQPQHF.

This clone was seen a handful of times. Written as DNA, the CDR3 is TGCGCCAGCTCCGGAGGGCCAAATGAAAAACTGTTTTTT. It codes for CASSGGPNEKLFF. The chain recombines TRBV5-1 with TRBJ1-4; D call uncertain. The CDR3 has 13 residues. The germline CDR1 and CDR2 sequences are SGHRS and YFSETQ. The V end was cut by 7 bases, the J end by 5 bases, with 12 bases between.

V usage is TRBV7-2 and J usage is TRBJ1-5; D gene unclear. V was cut by 2 bases and J by 5 bases, with 13 bases left in between. The CDR3 has 15 residues. CDR1 and CDR2 from the germline V gene are SGHTA and FQGNSA. CDR3: CASSLSAVSHQPQHF. Here the CDR3 DNA reads TGTGCCAGCAGCTTATCGGCAGTGTCTCATCAGCCCCAGCATTTT.

CDR3 sequence (DNA): TGTGCCACTGCCGACAGGGAAGGTTCACCCCTCCACTTT. Its translation is CATADREGSPLHF. This chain uses TRBV19 with TRBJ1-6, with TRBD1 matching over 7 bases. Germline CDR1 and CDR2: LNHDA and SQIVND (reference sequence). The trim removed 10 bases at V and 9 bases at J, leaving 9 bases unmatched. CDR3 size: 13 residues.

The chain combines TRBV5-1 with TRBJ1-1, with TRBD1 as a possible D gene (6 bases). Trimming cost V 5 bases and J 5 bases, with 13 bases left between them. Per the germline V gene, CDR1 is SGHRS and CDR2 is YFSETQ. The CDR3 is 13 amino acids. The CDR3 bases are TGCGCCAGCAGTTCTACAGGGTATACTGAAGCTTTCTTT. Translation gives CASSSTGYTEAFF.

This clone was counted once. The rearrangement links TRBV5-1 to TRBJ2-7; the match to TRBD2 covers 12 bases. From germline, CDR1 is SGHRS and CDR2 YFSETQ. The ends lost 0 bases at V and 2 bases at J; junction bases unmatched: 3. The length of the CDR3 is 16 residues. CDR3 nucleotides: TGCGCCAGCAGCTTGGCGCTAGCGGGAGGGGCCTACGAGCAGTACTTC. This translates into CASSLALAGGAYEQYF.

The chain joins TRBV10-3 to TRBJ2-1; 15 positions match TRBD2. The germline gives CDR1 ENHRY, CDR2 SYGVKD. CDR3 size: 18 residues. V was pared by 11 bases and J by 9 bases, with 20 bases of the junction left unmatched. The CDR3 loop reads CASRTSGRALSTIGEQFF. The CDR3 coding sequence is TGTGCCTCGAGGACTAGCGGGAGGGCCCTTTCCACAATTGGTGAGCAGTTCTTC.

The V and J genes are TRBV4-1 and TRBJ1-2; D remains unclear. The germline V and J ends were trimmed by 1 base and 0 bases, with 9 bases remaining between them. This CDR3 is 15 amino acids long. Per the germline V gene, CDR1 is MGHRA and CDR2 is YSYEKL. The CDR3 spells CASSQVLSSNYGYTF. As DNA, the CDR3 is TGCGCCAGCAGCCAAGTCTTGTCATCTAACTATGGCTACACCTTC.

The chain joins TRBV28 to TRBJ2-2, with D unclear. Germline CDR1 reads MDHEN; CDR2 reads SYDVKM. The CDR3 has 17 residues. The germline V and J ends were trimmed by 9 bases and 0 bases, with 20 bases remaining between them. The CDR3 bases are TGTGCCAGTCCTCCTCAGAGACCGGCACCGAACACCGGGGAGCTGTTTTTT. Translated: CASPPQRPAPNTGELFF.

V is TRBV6-4 and J is TRBJ2-1; the match to TRBD2 covers 11 bases. J gave up 1 base and V 5 bases, and 4 bases lay outside the gene matches. The germline CDR1 and CDR2 sequences are MRHNA and SNTAGT. The CDR3 runs 16 residues. The CDR3 nucleotides are TGTGCCAGCAGTCGACTAGCGGGACCTTCCTACAATGAGCAGTTCTTC. It yields the protein CASSRLAGPSYNEQFF.

The rearrangement joins TRBV29-1 to TRBJ2-5, with TRBD2 identical over 8 bases. CDR3 length: 15 amino acids. Per the germline V gene, CDR1 is SQVTM and CDR2 is ANQGSEA. The ends lost 2 bases at V and 7 bases at J; junction bases unmatched: 12. The CDR3 DNA reads TGCAGCGTTGAAAGTCCAGCGGGAGTGCCGGGGACCCAGTACTTC. Protein: CSVESPAGVPGTQYF.

The chain couples TRBV11-2 to TRBJ2-1; D ambiguous. CDR1 is SGHAT and CDR2 is FQNNGV in the germline V gene. V lost 0 bases, J lost 3 bases, and 3 bases lay in between. CDR3 length: 13 amino acids. The CDR3 protein is CASSLDGYNEQFF. The CDR3, as DNA: TGTGCCAGCAGCTTAGACGGCTACAATGAGCAGTTCTTC. Complete variable domain (other parts from reference TRBV11-2 and TRBJ2-1): EAGVAQSPRYKIIEKRQSVAFWCNPISGHATLYWYQQILGQGPKLLIQFQNNGVVDDSQLPKDRFSAERLKGVDSTLKIQPAKLEDSAVYLCASSLDGYNEQFFGPGTRLTVL.

The CDR3 region is CASSSSGNYNEQFF. As DNA, the CDR3 is TGTGCCAGCAGCTCTAGCGGTAACTACAATGAGCAGTTCTTC. This sequence joins TRBV7-8 and TRBJ2-1, with 7 positions matching TRBD2. This CDR3 contains 14 residues. The junction had 3 bases not matched to a gene; V was cut back by 4 bases and J by 3 bases. The germline V gene encodes CDR1 SGHVS and CDR2 FQNEAQ.

V is TRBV9 and J is TRBJ2-6; D unclear. CDR1 SGDLS and CDR2 YYNGEE come from the germline V gene. The germline V and J ends were trimmed by 0 bases and 2 bases, with 18 bases remaining between them. The CDR3 is made up of 19 amino acids. CDR3 nucleotide sequence: TGTGCCAGCAGCGTAGACCTAGGAGTTCCTAAGCCTGGGGCCAACGTCCTGACTTTC. Protein product: CASSVDLGVPKPGANVLTF.

Here the CDR3 reads CAWNPIRLDTEAFF. CDR3 sequence (DNA): TGTGCCTGGAACCCTATTAGGTTGGACACTGAAGCTTTCTTT. The V gene is TRBV30, the J gene TRBJ1-1; D is uncertain. The CDR3 is 14 residues long. Germline V gene lookup returns CDR1 GTSNPN and CDR2 SVGIG (reference sequence). V lost 4 bases, J lost 3 bases, and 15 bases lay in between.

The chain carries TRBV27 and TRBJ2-1; TRBD1 might be the D (5 bases). This CDR3 is 13 amino acids long. Germline CDR1 and CDR2: MNHEY and SMNVEV (reference sequence). Trimming shortened V by 2 bases and J by 8 bases, and 10 bases separated the two germline ends. In DNA form, the CDR3 reads TGTGCCAGCAGTTTACAGGGCCCGTATGAGCAGTTCTTC. Translated, it gives CASSLQGPYEQFF.

The chain is built from TRBV5-1 and TRBJ1-1, with 7 positions matching TRBD1. The junction had 9 bases not matched to a gene; V was cut back by 5 bases and J by 2 bases. The CDR3 extends over 15 amino acids. Germline V lookup: CDR1 SGHRS, CDR2 YFSETQ. The CDR3 sequence: CASRPGQEPNTEAFF. CDR3 nucleotides: TGCGCCAGCAGACCCGGACAGGAGCCTAACACTGAAGCTTTCTTT.

The V call is TRBV5-5, the J call TRBJ1-2, with no clear D. The CDR3 runs to 12 residues. Germline loops: CDR1 SGHKS, CDR2 YYEKEE (reference sequence). V lost 2 bases, J lost 4 bases, and 6 bases lay in between. The CDR3, as DNA: TGTGCCAGCAGCTTCCGCGGCTATGGCTACACCTTC. It specifies CASSFRGYGYTF.

This sequence joins TRBV4-2 and TRBJ2-7; TRBD2 matches at 8 bases. The germline V gene has CDR1 LGHNA and CDR2 YNFKEQ. The CDR3 covers 15 residues. V shed 1 base, J shed 5 bases, and the junction held 7 bases outside the gene matches. CDR3 nucleotides: TGTGCCAGCAGCCAAGCTGACGGGAGGGCCAACGAGCAGTACTTC. Its translation is CASSQADGRANEQYF.

The chain is built from TRBV2 and TRBJ1-2, with 7 bases aligning to TRBD1. The CDR3 runs to 16 residues. V lost 2 bases and J lost 3; bases outside the gene matches: 9. Germline loops: CDR1 SNHLY, CDR2 FYNNEI. CDR3 sequence reads: CASSEYGSGTDYGYTF. The CDR3 nucleotides read TGTGCCAGCAGTGAATATGGTTCGGGGACAGACTATGGCTACACCTTC.

A few counts support this clone. This rearrangement joins TRBV11-2 to TRBJ2-6, with D tentatively TRBD1 (6 bases). V shed 2 bases and J shed 2 bases, with 10 bases lying between them. Germline V gene lookup returns CDR1 SGHAT and CDR2 FQNNGV. This CDR3 is 16 amino acids long. The CDR3 DNA follows: TGTGCCAGCAGCTTACAGACAGGCACTGGGGCCAACGTCCTGACTTTC. The encoded protein is CASSLQTGTGANVLTF.

The chain links TRBV6-5 to TRBJ2-3, with 9 bases identical to TRBD2. The length of the CDR3 is 15 residues. CDR1 and CDR2 (germline): MNHEY, SVGAGI. With V trimmed by 8 bases and J by 1 base, 7 bases remained unmatched. DNA of the CDR3: TGTGCCAGCCTTTTACTAGCGGGCCGCACAGATACGCAGTATTTT. This sequence encodes CASLLLAGRTDTQYF.

This rearrangement joins TRBV5-6 to TRBJ2-3; 10 bases are a match to TRBD2. The CDR3 runs 16 residues. CDR1 SGHDT and CDR2 YYEEEE come from the germline V gene. Trimming at V came to 2 bases and at J to 4 bases, leaving 7 bases not matched to a gene. The CDR3 spells CASSFGLAGDADTQYF. The CDR3 DNA follows: TGTGCCAGCAGCTTTGGTCTAGCGGGAGACGCAGATACGCAGTATTTT.

This clone was recorded only once. The chain couples TRBV2 to TRBJ2-2, with 9 positions matching TRBD1. Trimming at V came to 8 bases and at J to 7 bases, leaving 8 bases not matched to a gene. The length of the CDR3 is 14 residues. Looked up from germline, CDR1 is SNHLY and CDR2 is FYNNEI. CDR3 DNA: TGTGCCAGCCTAGGGACAGGGTACGGCGGGGAGCTGTTTTTT. The encoded protein is CASLGTGYGGELFF.

The gene calls are TRBV20-1 and TRBJ2-4; D is undetermined. The germline gives CDR1 DFQATT, CDR2 SNEGSKA (reference sequence). The CDR3 extends over 11 amino acids. V lost 6 bases and J 2 bases, leaving 5 bases between the germline ends. The CDR3 loop reads CSASTKNIQYF. The CDR3 DNA reads as TGCAGTGCCTCCACCAAAAACATTCAGTACTTC.

The chain couples TRBV6-5 to TRBJ1-1; no firm D call. This CDR3 is built from 14 residues. Germline CDR1 reads MNHEY; CDR2 reads SVGAGI. The V gene lost 8 bases and the J gene lost 3 bases, with 16 bases spanning the gap. The DNA for the CDR3 is TGTGCCAGCCACCGTTTGGGGAGTGACACTGAAGCTTTCTTT. As protein: CASHRLGSDTEAFF.